This TCR beta chain is drawn from a study of CD8+CD57+ T cells in acquired aplastic anemia. TCR beta VDJ and CDR3 profiles were obtained from a genomic DNA template. From the reads, TCRdb called clonotypes with MiXCR, one entry per CDR3 protein. The data contain some 220,000 distinct CDR3 sequences, about a third of them singletons. Trimming pared 6 bases from V and 9 bases from J, leaving 17 bases between. The germline CDR1 and CDR2 sequences are LNHDA and SQIVND (reference sequence). The CDR3 has 13 amino acids. The clonotype comes from a human donor in good health, serving as a control. The rearrangement joins TRBV19 to TRBJ1-1; D perhaps matches TRBD1 (6 bases). The sequenced sample was sorted CD4+, CD8+, or CD8+CD57+ T cells (not recorded which) from PBMCs. The CDR3: CASSLKRGYKAFF. The CDR3, as DNA: TGTGCCAGTAGCCTAAAAAGGGGGTACAAAGCTTTCTTT.